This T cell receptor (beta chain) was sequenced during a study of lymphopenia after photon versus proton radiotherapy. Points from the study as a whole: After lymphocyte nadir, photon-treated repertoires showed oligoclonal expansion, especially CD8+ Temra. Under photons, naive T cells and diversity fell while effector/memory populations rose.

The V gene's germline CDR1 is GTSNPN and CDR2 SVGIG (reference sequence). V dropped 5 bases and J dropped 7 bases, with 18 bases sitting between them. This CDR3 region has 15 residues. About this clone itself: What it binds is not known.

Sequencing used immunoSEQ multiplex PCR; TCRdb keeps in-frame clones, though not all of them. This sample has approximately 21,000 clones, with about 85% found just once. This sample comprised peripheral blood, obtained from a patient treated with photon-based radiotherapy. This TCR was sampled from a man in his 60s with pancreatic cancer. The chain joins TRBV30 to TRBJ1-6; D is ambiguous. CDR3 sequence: CAWALRGRANSPLHF. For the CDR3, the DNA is TGTGCCTGGGCGCTACGGGGAAGGGCGAATTCACCCCTCCACTTT.